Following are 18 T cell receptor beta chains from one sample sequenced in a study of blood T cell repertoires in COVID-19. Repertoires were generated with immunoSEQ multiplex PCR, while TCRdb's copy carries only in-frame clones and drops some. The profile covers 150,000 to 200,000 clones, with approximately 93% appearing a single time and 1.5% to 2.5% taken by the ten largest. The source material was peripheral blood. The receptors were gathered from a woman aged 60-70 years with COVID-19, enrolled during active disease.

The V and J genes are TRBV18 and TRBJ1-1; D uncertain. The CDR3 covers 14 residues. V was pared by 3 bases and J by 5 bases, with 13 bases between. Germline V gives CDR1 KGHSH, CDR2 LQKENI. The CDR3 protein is CASSPTPSLTEAFF. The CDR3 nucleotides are TGTGCCAGCTCACCGACACCCTCCCTAACTGAAGCTTTCTTT.

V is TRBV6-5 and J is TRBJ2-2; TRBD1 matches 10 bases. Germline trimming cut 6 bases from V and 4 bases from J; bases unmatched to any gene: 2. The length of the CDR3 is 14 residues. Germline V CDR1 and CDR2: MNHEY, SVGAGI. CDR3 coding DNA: TGTGCCAGCAGGGGACAGGGGAGCACCGGGGAGCTGTTTTTT. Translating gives CASRGQGSTGELFF.

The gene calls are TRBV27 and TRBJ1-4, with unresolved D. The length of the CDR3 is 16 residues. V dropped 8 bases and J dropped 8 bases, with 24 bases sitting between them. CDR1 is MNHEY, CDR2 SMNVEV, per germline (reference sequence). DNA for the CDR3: TGTGCCAGCCTCGATCGGCGGGCCCTGTGGGTCGAAAAACTGTTTTTT. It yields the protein CASLDRRALWVEKLFF.

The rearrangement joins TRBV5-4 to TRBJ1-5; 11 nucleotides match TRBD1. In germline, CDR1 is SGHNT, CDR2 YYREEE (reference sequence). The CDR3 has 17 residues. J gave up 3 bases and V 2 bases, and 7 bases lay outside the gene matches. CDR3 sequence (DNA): TGTGCCAGCAGCTTCCACCGGGACAGGGGGAACAATCAGCCCCAGCATTTT. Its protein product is CASSFHRDRGNNQPQHF.

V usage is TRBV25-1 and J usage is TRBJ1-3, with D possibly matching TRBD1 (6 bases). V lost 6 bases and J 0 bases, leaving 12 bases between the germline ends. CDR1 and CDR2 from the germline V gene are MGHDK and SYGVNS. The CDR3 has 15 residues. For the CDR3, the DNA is TGTGCCAGCAGGGGAACAGGGATCTCTGGAAACACCATATATTTT. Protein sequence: CASRGTGISGNTIYF.

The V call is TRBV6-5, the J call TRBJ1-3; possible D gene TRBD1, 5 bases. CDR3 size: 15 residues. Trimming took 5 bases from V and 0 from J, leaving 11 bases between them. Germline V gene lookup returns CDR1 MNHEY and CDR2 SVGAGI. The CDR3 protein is CASSRDLSSGNTIYF. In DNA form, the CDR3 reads TGTGCCAGCAGTCGGGACTTAAGCTCTGGAAACACCATATATTTT.

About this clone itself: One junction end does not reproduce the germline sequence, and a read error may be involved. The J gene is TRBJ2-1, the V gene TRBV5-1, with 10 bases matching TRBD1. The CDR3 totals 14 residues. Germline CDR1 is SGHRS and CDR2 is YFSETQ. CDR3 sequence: CASSSVNFRDRGIF. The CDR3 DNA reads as TGCGCCAGCAGCTCGGTCAACTTCCGGGACAGGGGTATCTTC.

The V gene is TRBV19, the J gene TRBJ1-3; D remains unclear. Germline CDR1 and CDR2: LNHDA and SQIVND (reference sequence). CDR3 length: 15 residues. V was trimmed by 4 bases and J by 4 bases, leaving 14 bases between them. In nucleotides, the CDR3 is TGTGCCAGTAGTAATGAGGGCATCGCCGGAAACACCATATATTTT. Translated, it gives CASSNEGIAGNTIYF.

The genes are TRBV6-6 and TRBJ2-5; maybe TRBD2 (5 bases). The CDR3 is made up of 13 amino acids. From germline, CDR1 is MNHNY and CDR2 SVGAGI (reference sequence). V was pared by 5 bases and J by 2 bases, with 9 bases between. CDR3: CASSPGSQETQYF. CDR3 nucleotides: TGTGCCAGCAGTCCTGGGAGTCAAGAGACCCAGTACTTC.

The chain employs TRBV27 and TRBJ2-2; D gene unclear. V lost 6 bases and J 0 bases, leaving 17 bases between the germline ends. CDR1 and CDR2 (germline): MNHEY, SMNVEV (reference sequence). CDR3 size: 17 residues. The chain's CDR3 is CASRNTGWQTNTGELFF. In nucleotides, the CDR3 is TGTGCCAGCAGGAACACGGGTTGGCAGACGAACACCGGGGAGCTGTTTTTT.

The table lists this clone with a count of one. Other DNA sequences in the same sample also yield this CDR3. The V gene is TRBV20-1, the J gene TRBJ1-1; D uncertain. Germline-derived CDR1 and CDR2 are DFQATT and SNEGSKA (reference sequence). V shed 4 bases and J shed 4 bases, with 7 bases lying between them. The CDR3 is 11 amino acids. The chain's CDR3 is CSAIFSTEAFF. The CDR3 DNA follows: TGCAGTGCTATATTTAGCACTGAAGCTTTCTTT.

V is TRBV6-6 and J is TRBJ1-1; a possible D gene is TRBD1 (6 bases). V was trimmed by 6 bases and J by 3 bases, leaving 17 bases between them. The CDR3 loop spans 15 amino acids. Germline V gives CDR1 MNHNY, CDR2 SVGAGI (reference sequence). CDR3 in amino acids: CASSRSSDRYTEAFF. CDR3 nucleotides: TGTGCCAGCAGCCGCTCCTCAGACAGGTACACTGAAGCTTTCTTT.

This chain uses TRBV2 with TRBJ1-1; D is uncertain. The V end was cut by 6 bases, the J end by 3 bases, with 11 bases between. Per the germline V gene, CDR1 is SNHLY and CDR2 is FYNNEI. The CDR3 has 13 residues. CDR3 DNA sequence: TGTGCCAGCAGGATCGGGAGGGACACTGAAGCTTTCTTT. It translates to CASRIGRDTEAFF.

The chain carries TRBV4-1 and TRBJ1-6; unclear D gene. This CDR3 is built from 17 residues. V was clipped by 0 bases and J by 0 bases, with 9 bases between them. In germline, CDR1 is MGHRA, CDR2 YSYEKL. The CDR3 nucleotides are TGCGCCAGCAGCCAAGATCCCGTGAGCTCCTATAATTCACCCCTCCACTTT. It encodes CASSQDPVSSYNSPLHF.

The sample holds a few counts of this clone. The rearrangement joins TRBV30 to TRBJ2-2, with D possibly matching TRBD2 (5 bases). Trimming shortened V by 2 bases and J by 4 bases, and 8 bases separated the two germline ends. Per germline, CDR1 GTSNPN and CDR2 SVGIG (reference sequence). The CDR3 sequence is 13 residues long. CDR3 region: CAWSLRGTGELFF. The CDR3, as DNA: TGTGCCTGGAGTCTCCGGGGCACCGGGGAGCTGTTTTTT.

CDR3 bases: TGTGCCAGCAGCTCCGCGGGACTAGCGGGGGGGTACAATGAGCAGTTCTTC. It translates to CASSSAGLAGGYNEQFF. The rearrangement links TRBV7-2 to TRBJ2-1, with TRBD2 matching 16 bases. This CDR3 is built from 17 residues. The V and J ends lost 4 bases and 4 bases, in that order; junction bases with no gene match: 4. The germline CDR1 and CDR2 sequences are SGHTA and FQGNSA.

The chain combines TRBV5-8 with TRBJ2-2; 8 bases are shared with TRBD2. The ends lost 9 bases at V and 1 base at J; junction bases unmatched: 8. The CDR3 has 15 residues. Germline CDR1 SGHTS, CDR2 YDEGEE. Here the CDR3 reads CATTGGAMNTGELFF. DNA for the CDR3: TGTGCCACCACGGGGGGGGCGATGAACACCGGGGAGCTGTTTTTT. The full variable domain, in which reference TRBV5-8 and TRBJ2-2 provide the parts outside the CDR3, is EAGVTQSPTHLIKTRGQQATLRCSPISGHTSVYWYQQALGLGLQFLLWYDEGEERNRGNFPPRFSGRQFPNYSSELNVNALELEDSALYLCATTGGAMNTGELFFGEGSRLTVL.

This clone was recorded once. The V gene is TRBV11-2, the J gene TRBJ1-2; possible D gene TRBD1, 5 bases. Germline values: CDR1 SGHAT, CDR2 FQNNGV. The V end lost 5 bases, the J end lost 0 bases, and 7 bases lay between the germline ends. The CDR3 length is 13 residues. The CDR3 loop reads CASSMTANYGYTF. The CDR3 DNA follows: TGTGCCAGCAGCATGACAGCTAACTATGGCTACACCTTC.